This T cell receptor (beta chain) emerged from a study of PD-1 blockade in mismatch repair-deficient tumors. On the study more broadly: All were previously treated, progressing patients with over 9 mismatch repair-deficient cancer types. Study observations and caveats: Rapid post-treatment expansion, then contraction, generally preceding radiologic response, marked tumor-resident clones.

Data came from immunoSEQ multiplex PCR; TCRdb stores just in-frame clones and leaves some out. The data show roughly 120,000 clones, roughly 90% seen once. Mismatch repair deficiency was confirmed in all patients, by PCR or immunohistochemistry. Notes on this clone: Antigen specificity is unknown.

Source: peripheral blood, taken approximately 73 weeks after starting pembrolizumab. This TCR came from an adult with mismatch repair-deficient cancer.

Here the CDR3 reads CASSFIGQINTGELFF. CDR3 bases: TGTGCCAGCAGTTTTATCGGACAGATCAACACCGGGGAGCTGTTTTTT. The V call is TRBV28, the J call TRBJ2-2, with D maybe TRBD1 (6 bases). The CDR3 spans 16 residues. Per the germline V gene, CDR1 is MDHEN and CDR2 is SYDVKM. With 3 bases removed from V and 2 bases from J, the gap between germline ends came to 13 bases.